The clone carrying this T cell receptor beta chain was seen repeatedly, ten times or more. What it recognizes is unknown. This entry is derived from a study of cytomegalovirus exposure and HLA in healthy donors. Overall study results and limits: It was fewer than 200 TCR beta chains that were listed as cytomegalovirus-associated. For most TCR beta V segments, an earlier analysis put the productive rate at about 90% or about 30% of the time. A further, later analysis showed that HLA-associated TCR beta chains (compared with equally common others) were more clonally expanded.

The PCR was carried out with 60 Vbeta primers and 13 Jbeta primers. TCRdb's copy holds only in-frame clones and misses some; the assay was immunoSEQ multiplex PCR. Of 42,000 or so clones listed, approximately 55% are singletons. Per germline, CDR1 SEHNR and CDR2 FQNEAQ (reference sequence). The CDR3 is 15 residues long. The ends lost 6 bases at V and 4 bases at J; junction bases unmatched: 6. This chain uses TRBV7-9 with TRBJ1-5; 10 bases agree with TRBD1. The receptor comes from a human donor in good health. The specimen sequenced was PBMCs. The CDR3: CASRYGTGANQPQHF. CDR3 bases: TGTGCCAGCAGATACGGGACAGGGGCTAATCAGCCCCAGCATTTT.